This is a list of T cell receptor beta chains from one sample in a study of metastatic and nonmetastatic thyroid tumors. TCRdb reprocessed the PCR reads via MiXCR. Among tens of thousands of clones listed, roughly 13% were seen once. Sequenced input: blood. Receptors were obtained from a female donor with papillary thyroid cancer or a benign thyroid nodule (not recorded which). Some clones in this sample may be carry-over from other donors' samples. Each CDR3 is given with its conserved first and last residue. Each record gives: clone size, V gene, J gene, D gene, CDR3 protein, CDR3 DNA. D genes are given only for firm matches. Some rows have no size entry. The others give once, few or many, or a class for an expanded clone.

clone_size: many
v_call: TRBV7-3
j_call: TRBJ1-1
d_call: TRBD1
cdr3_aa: CASSLGQGTEAFF
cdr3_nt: TGTGCCAGCAGCTTGGGACAGGGGACTGAAGCTTTCTTT

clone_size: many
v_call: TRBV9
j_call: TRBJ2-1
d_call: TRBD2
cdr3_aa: CASSVGGWASGYNEQFF
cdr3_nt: TGTGCCAGCAGCGTAGGTGGGTGGGCTAGCGGATACAATGAGCAGTTCTTC

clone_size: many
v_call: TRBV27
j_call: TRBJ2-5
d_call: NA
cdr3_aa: CASSLTRQDQETQYF
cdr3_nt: TGTGCCAGCAGTTTAACCCGACAGGACCAAGAGACCCAGTACTTC

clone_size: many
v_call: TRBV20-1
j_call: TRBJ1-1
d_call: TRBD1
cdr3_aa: CSAPRGFEAFF
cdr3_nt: TGCAGTGCCCCCAGGGGGTTTGAAGCTTTCTTT

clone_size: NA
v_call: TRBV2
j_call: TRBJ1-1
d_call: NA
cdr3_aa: CASRVQGFFTEAFF
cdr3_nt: TGTGCCAGCAGAGTTCAGGGGTTTTTTACTGAAGCTTTCTTT

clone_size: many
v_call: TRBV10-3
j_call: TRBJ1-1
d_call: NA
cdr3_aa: CAISRDTLNTEAFF
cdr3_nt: TGTGCCATCAGCAGGGACACCCTGAACACTGAAGCTTTCTTT

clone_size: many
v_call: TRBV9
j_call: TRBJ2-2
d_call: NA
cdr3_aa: CASSVGVGSRELFF
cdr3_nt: TGTGCCAGCAGCGTAGGGGTAGGCTCCCGGGAGCTGTTTTTT

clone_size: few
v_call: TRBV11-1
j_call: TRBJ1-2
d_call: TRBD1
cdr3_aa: CASSFDRVSNYGYTF
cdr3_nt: TGTGCCAGCAGCTTTGACAGGGTTTCTAACTATGGCTACACCTTC

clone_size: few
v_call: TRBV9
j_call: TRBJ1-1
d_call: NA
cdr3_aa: CASSAGVNTEAFF
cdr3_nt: TGTGCCAGCAGCGCAGGAGTGAACACTGAAGCTTTCTTT

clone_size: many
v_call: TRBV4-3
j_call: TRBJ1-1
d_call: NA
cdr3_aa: CASSQDGDIYTEAFF
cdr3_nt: TGCGCCAGCAGCCAAGATGGGGACATTTACACTGAAGCTTTCTTT

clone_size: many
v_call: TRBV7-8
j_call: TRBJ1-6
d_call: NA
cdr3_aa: CASTEPPSPLHF
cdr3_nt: TGTGCCAGCACCGAGCCTCCTTCACCCCTCCACTTT

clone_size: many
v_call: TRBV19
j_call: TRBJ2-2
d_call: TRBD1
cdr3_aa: CASIGQGVTTGELFF
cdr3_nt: TGTGCCAGTATTGGACAGGGGGTGACCACCGGGGAGCTGTTTTTT

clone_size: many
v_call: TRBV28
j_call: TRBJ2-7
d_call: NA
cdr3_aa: CASSFFSGGSYEQYF
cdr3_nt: TGTGCCAGCAGTTTCTTTAGCGGCGGATCCTACGAGCAGTACTTC

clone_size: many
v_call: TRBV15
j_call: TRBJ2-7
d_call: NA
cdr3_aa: CATSRGNIGHRQEQYF
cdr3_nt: TGTGCCACCAGCAGAGGGAACATCGGGCACCGGCAAGAGCAGTACTTC

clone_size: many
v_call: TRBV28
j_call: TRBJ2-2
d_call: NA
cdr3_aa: CASSLNLGRGMRPGELFF
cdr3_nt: TGTGCCAGCAGTTTAAATTTGGGTCGGGGCATGAGGCCGGGGGAGCTGTTTTTT

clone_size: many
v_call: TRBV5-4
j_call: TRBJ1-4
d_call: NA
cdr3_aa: CASSLYGAEKLFF
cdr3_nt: TGTGCCAGCAGCTTGTATGGGGCTGAAAAACTGTTTTTT

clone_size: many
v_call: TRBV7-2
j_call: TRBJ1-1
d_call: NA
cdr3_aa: CASSFRRGGTEAFF
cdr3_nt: TGTGCCAGCAGCTTCCGTCGTGGAGGAACTGAAGCTTTCTTT

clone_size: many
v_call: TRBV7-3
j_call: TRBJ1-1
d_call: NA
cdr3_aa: CASSLVGGMAFF
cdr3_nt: TGTGCCAGCAGCTTAGTTGGGGGCATGGCTTTCTTT

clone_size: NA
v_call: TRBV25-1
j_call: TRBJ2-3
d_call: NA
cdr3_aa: CASSGTGKRTDTQYF
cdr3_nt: TGTGCCAGCAGTGGAACCGGGAAAAGAACAGATACGCAGTATTTT

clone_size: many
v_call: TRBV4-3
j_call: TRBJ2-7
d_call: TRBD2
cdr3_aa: CASSQGGLAGVEQYF
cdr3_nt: TGCGCCAGCAGCCAGGGCGGCCTAGCGGGAGTCGAGCAGTACTTC

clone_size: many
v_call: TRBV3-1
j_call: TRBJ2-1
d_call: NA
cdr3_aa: CASSQVEGRAEQFF
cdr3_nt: TGTGCCAGCAGCCAAGTAGAAGGGCGGGCAGAGCAGTTCTTC

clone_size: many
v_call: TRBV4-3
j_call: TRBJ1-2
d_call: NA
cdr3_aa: CASSQDLKTPIVYGYTF
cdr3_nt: TGCGCCAGCAGCCAAGATCTGAAGACACCCATCGTTTATGGCTACACCTTC

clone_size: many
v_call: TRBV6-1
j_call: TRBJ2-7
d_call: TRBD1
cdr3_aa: CASSDDRVNYYEQYF
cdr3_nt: TGTGCCAGCAGCGATGACAGGGTAAATTACTACGAGCAGTACTTC

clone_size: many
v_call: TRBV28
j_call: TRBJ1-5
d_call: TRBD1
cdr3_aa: CASSSNRGINQPQHF
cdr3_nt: TGTGCCAGCAGTTCGAACAGGGGTATCAATCAGCCCCAGCATTTT

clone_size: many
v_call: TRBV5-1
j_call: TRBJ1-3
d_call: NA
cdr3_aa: CASSSEAGHFSGNTIYF
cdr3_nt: TGCGCCAGCAGCTCCGAGGCGGGACACTTCTCTGGAAACACCATATATTTT

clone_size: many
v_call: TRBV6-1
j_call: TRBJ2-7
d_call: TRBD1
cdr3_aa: CASRAGTGAYEQYF
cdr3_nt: TGTGCCAGCAGAGCCGGGACAGGGGCATACGAGCAGTACTTC

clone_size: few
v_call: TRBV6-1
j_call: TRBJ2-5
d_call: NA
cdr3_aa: CASIWSGLQETHYF
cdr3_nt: TGTGCCAGCATCTGGAGCGGCCTCCAAGAGACCCATTACTTC

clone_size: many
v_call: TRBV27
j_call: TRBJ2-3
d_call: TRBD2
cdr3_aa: CASSSLGGRRDTQYF
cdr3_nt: TGTGCCAGCAGTTCCCTCGGCGGGAGAAGAGATACGCAGTATTTT

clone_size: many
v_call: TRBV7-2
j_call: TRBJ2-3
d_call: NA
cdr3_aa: CASSSFGSTDTQYF
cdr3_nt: TGTGCCAGCAGCTCGTTTGGCAGCACAGATACGCAGTATTTT

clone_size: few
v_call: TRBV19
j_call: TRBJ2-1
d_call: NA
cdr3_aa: CASRGGGRDNEQFF
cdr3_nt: TGTGCCAGTAGGGGCGGCGGGCGGGACAATGAGCAGTTCTTC

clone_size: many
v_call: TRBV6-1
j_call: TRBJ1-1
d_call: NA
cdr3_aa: CASSRSGVPEAFF
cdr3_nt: TGTGCCAGCAGCCGATCGGGGGTTCCTGAAGCTTTCTTT

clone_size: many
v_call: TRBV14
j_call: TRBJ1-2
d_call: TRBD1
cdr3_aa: CASSRPRDRDYGYTF
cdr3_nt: TGTGCCAGCAGCCGCCCGAGGGACAGGGACTATGGCTACACCTTC

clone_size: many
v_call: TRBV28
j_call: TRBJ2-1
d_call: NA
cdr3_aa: CASSLAGLVLLGYDEQFF
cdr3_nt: TGTGCCAGCAGTTTAGCAGGGCTCGTGCTCCTGGGTTACGATGAGCAGTTCTTC

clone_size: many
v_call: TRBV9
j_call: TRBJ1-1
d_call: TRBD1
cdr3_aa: CASSLPGTGLSEAFF
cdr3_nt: TGTGCCAGCAGCCTTCCCGGGACAGGGCTCAGTGAAGCTTTCTTT

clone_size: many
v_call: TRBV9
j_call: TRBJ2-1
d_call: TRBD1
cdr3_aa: CASSVAGTGIINEQFF
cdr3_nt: TGTGCCAGCAGCGTAGCTGGGACAGGGATTATCAATGAGCAGTTCTTC

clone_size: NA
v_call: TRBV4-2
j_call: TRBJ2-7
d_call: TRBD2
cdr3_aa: CASSGDVAGEQYF
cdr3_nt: TGTGCCAGCAGCGGGGACGTAGCGGGGGAGCAGTACTTC

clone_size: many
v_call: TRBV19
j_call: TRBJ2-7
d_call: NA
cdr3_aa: CASSIGASYEQYF
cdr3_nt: TGTGCCAGTAGTATCGGGGCCTCCTACGAGCAGTACTTC

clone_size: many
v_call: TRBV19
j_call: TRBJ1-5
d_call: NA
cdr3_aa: CASSRPDSNQPQHF
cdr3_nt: TGTGCCAGTAGTCGGCCAGACAGCAATCAGCCCCAGCATTTT

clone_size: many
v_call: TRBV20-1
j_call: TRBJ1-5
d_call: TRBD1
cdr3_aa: CSASGTDSNQPQHF
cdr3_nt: TGCAGTGCTAGTGGGACAGATAGCAATCAGCCCCAGCATTTT

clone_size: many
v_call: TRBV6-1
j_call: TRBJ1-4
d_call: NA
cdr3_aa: CASRPTTGPNEKLFF
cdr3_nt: TGTGCCAGCAGGCCCACTACAGGGCCTAATGAAAAACTGTTTTTT

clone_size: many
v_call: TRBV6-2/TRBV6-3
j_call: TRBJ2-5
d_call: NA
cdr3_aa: CASSIPQETQYF
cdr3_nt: TGTGCCAGCAGTATCCCGCAAGAGACCCAGTACTTC

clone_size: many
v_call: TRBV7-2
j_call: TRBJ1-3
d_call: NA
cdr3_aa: CASSLVRADSGNTIYF
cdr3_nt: TGTGCCAGCAGCTTAGTGCGGGCCGACTCTGGAAACACCATATATTTT

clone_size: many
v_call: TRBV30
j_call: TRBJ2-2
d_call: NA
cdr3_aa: CAWSVRFGATGELFF
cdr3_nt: TGTGCCTGGAGTGTACGATTCGGCGCCACCGGGGAGCTGTTTTTT

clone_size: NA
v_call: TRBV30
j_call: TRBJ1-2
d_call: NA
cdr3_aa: CAWSGQYGYTF
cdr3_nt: TGTGCCTGGAGTGGCCAGTATGGCTACACCTTC

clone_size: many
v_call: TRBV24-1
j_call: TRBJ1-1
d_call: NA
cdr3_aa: CATSDLSGSTGAFF
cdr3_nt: TGTGCCACCAGTGATTTATCAGGGAGTACGGGCGCTTTCTTT

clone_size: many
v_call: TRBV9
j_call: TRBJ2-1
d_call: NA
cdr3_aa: CASSVAASVIYNEQFF
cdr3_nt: TGTGCCAGCAGCGTAGCCGCTAGTGTAATCTACAATGAGCAGTTCTTC

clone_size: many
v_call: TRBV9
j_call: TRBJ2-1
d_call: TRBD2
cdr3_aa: CASSVAPDGLAGVNEQFF
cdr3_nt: TGTGCCAGCAGCGTAGCTCCGGACGGACTAGCGGGGGTCAATGAGCAGTTCTTC

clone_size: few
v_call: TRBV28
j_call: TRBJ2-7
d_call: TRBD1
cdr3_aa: CASSPGTGYEQYF
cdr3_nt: TGTGCCAGCAGTCCTGGGACAGGCTACGAGCAGTACTTC

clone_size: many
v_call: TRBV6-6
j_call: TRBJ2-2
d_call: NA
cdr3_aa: CASSYKPRGTGELFF
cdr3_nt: TGTGCCAGCAGTTACAAACCCAGAGGCACCGGGGAGCTGTTTTTT

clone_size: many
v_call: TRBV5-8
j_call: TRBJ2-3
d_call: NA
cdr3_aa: CASSLEEGTDTQYF
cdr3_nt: TGTGCCAGCAGCTTGGAAGAAGGCACAGATACGCAGTATTTT

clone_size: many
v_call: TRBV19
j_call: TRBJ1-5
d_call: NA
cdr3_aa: CASSIGGYSNQPQHF
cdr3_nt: TGTGCCAGTAGTATTGGCGGCTATAGCAATCAGCCCCAGCATTTT

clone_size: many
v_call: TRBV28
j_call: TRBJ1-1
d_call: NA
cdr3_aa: CASRAWDGSMNTEAFF
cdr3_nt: TGTGCCAGCAGGGCCTGGGACGGATCAATGAACACTGAAGCTTTCTTT

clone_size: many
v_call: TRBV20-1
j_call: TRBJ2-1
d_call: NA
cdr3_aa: CSAEATVHEQFF
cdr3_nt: TGCAGTGCTGAAGCTACCGTCCATGAGCAGTTCTTC

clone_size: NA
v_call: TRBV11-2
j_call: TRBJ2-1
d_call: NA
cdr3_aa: CASSLDGPLYEQFF
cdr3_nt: TGTGCCAGCAGCTTAGATGGTCCTTTATATGAGCAGTTCTTC

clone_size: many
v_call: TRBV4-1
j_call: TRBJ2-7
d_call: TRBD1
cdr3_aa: CASSLLQGTTYEQYF
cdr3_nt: TGCGCCAGCAGCCTCCTACAGGGGACCACCTACGAGCAGTACTTC

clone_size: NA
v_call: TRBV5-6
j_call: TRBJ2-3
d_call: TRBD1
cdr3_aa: CASSYSGTGPDTQYF
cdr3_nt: TGTGCCAGCAGCTACTCCGGGACAGGGCCAGATACGCAGTATTTT

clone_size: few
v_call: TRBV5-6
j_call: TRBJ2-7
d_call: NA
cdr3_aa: CTSSLEQRGEQYF
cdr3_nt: TGTACCAGCAGCTTGGAACAGCGAGGCGAGCAGTACTTC

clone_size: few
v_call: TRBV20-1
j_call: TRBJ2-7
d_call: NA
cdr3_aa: CSASGRPQGFEQYF
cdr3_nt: TGCAGTGCTAGTGGCAGACCTCAGGGTTTCGAGCAGTACTTC

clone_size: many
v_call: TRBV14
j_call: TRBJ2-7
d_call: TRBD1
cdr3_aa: CASSHGTVYEQYF
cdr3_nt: TGTGCCAGCAGCCACGGGACAGTCTACGAGCAGTACTTC